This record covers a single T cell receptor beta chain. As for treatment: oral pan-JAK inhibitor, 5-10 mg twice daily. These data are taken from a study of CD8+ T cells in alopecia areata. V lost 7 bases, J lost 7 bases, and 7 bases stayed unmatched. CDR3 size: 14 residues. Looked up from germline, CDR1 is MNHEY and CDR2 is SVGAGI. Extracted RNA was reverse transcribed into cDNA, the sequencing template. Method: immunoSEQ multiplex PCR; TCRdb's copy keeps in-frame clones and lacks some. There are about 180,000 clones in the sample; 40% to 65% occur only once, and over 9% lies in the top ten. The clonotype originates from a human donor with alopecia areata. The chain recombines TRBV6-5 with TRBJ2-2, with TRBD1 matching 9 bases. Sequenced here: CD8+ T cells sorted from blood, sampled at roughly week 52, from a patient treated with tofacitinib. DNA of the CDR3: TGTGCCAGCAAGTGGACAGGGGAGGGCGGGGAGCTGTTTTTT. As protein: CASKWTGEGGELFF.